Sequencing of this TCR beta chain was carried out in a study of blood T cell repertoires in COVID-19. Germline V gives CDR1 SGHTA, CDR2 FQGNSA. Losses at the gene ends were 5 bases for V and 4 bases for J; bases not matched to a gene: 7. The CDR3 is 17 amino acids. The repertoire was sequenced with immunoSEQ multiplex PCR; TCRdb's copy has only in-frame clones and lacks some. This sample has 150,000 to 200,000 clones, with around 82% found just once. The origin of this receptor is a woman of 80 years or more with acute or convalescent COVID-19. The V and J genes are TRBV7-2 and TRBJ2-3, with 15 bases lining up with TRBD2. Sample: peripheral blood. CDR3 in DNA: TGTGCCAGCAGCCGCGGACTAGCGGGGGGGCGGGCAGATACGCAGTATTTT. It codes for CASSRGLAGGRADTQYF.